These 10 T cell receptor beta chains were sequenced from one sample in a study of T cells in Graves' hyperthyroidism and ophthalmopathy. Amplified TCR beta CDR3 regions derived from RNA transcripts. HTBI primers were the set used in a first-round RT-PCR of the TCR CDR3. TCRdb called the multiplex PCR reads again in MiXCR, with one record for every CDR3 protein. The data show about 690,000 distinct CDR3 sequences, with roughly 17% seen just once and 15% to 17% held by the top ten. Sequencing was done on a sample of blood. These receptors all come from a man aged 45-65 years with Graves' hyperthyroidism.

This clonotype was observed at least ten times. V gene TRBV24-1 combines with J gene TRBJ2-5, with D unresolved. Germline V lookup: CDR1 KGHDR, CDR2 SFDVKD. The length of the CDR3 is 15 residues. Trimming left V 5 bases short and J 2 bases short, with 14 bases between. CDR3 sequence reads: CATSAVTESQETQYF. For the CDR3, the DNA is TGTGCCACCAGTGCTGTGACCGAATCTCAAGAGACCCAGTACTTC.

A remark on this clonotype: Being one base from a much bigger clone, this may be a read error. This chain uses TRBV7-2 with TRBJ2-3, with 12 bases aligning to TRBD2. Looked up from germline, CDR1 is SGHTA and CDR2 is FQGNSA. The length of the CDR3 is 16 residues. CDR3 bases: TGTGCCAGCAGCACATATCTAGCGGGAGGGAGAAATACGAAGTATTTT. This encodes CASSTYLAGGRNTKYF.

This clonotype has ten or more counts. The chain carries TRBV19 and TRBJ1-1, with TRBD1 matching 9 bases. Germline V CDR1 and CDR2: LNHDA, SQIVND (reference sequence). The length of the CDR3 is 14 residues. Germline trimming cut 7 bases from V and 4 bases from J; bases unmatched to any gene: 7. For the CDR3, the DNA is TGTGCCAGTACCATACAGGGGGCGGGCACTGAAGCTTTCTTT. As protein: CASTIQGAGTEAFF. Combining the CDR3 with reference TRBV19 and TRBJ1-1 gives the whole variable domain DGGITQSPKYLFRKEGQNVTLSCEQNLNHDAMYWYRQDPGQGLRLIYYSQIVNDFQKGDIAEGYSVSREKKESFPLTVTSAQKNPTAFYLCASTIQGAGTEAFFGQGTRLTVV.

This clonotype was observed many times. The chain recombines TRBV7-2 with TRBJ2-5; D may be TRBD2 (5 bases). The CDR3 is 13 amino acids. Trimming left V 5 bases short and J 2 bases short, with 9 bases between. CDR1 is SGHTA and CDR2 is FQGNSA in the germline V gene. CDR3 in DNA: TGTGCCAGCAGCATCCAGCGGCAAGAGACCCAGTACTTC. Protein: CASSIQRQETQYF.

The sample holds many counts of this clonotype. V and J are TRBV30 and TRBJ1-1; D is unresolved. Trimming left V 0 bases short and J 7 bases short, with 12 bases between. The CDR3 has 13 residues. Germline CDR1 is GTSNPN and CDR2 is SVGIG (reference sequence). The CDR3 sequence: CAWSVNGGNEAFF. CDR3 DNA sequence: TGTGCCTGGAGTGTAAATGGAGGAAATGAAGCTTTCTTT.

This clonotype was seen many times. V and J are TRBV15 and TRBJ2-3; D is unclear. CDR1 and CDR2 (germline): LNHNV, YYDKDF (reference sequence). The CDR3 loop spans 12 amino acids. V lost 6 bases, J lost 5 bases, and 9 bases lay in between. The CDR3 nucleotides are TGTGCCACCAGTTACCTAGGAGATACGCAGTATTTT. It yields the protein CATSYLGDTQYF.

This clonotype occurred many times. CDR3 sequence (DNA): TGTGCCAGCAGTACGAACCGGGACAGGCCTTACGAGCAGTACTTC. Its protein product is CASSTNRDRPYEQYF. The V gene is TRBV28, the J gene TRBJ2-7; 8 positions match TRBD1. V lost 5 bases, J lost 4 bases, and 10 bases stayed unmatched. Germline loops: CDR1 MDHEN, CDR2 SYDVKM. The CDR3 is 15 residues long.

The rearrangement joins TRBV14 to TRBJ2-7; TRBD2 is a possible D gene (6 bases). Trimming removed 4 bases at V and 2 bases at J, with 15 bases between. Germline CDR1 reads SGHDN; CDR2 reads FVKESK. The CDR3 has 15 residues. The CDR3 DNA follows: TGTGCCAGCAGCCCGGGGGTTCAGGGAACCTACGAGCAGTACTTC. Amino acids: CASSPGVQGTYEQYF. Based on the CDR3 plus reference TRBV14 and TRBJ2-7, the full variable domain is EAGVTQFPSHSVIEKGQTVTLRCDPISGHDNLYWYRRVMGKEIKFLLHFVKESKQDESGMPNNRFLAERTGGTYSTLKVQPAELEDSGVYFCASSPGVQGTYEQYFGPGTRLTVT.

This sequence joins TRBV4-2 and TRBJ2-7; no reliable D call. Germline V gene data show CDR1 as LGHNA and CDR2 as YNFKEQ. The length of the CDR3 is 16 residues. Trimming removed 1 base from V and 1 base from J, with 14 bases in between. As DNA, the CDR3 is TGTGCCAGCAGCCAAGGCTTTACCGGGTCGTCCTACGAGCAGTACTTC. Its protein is CASSQGFTGSSYEQYF.

This CDR3 is CASSSSEAKGYF. In nucleotides, the CDR3 is TGTGCCAGCAGCTCGTCGGAAGCAAAGGGATATTTT. This chain connects TRBV7-2 to TRBJ1-3; D unclear. There are 12 residues in the CDR3. V lost 4 bases and J lost 15, with 16 bases in between. Germline V lookup: CDR1 SGHTA, CDR2 FQGNSA.